These T cell receptor beta chains were read from a single sample in a study of shared clonotypes between healthy human individuals. Repertoires were generated with immunoSEQ multiplex PCR, while TCRdb's copy carries only in-frame clones and drops some. The sample carries 450,000 to 500,000 clones, roughly 80% recorded once. The specimen sequenced was PBMCs. All receptors come from a woman in her thirties or forties in good health. Some clones in this sample may be carry-over from other donors' samples. Each CDR3 is given with its conserved first and last residue. A D gene is named only where the DNA matches it firmly. Some rows have no size entry. The others give once, few or many, or a class for an expanded clone.

CDR3nt,CDR3aa,abundance,v_gene,d_gene,j_gene
TGTGCCAGCAGCTTAGAAGGCCCCTTGAACACTGAAGCTTTCTTT,CASSLEGPLNTEAFF,-,TRBV11-2,-,TRBJ1-1
TGCGCCAGCAGCCCCGGCAGGACCTCTCAGCCCCAGCATTTT,CASSPGRTSQPQHF,-,TRBV4-1,-,TRBJ1-5
TGTGCCAGTAGTATTAGTCGCGCGGGGAACACTGAAGCTTTCTTT,CASSISRAGNTEAFF,few,TRBV19,-,TRBJ1-1
TGTGCCAGCAGCGCACAGGGATTTTCATACAATGAGCAGTTCTTC,CASSAQGFSYNEQFF,many,TRBV28,-,TRBJ2-1
TGTGCCAGCAGCTTAGCGCTAGCGGGAGGGCCGCGGGTGGATACGCAGTATTTT,CASSLALAGGPRVDTQYF,-,TRBV7-9,TRBD2,TRBJ2-3
TGTGCCATCAGTGAGGTTGGGCAGGCGAGATACAATGAGCAGTTCTTC,CAISEVGQARYNEQFF,-,TRBV10-3,-,TRBJ2-1
TGTGCCTGGAGTGTTGGGGGCACAGATACGCAGTATTTT,CAWSVGGTDTQYF,-,TRBV30,-,TRBJ2-3
TGTGCCACTGCCTCCGCGGTCGGCAATCAGCCCCAGCATTTT,CATASAVGNQPQHF,-,TRBV28,-,TRBJ1-5
TGTGCCAGCAGGGACCGTAGCAATCAGCCCCAGCATTTT,CASRDRSNQPQHF,-,TRBV2,-,TRBJ1-5
TGTGCCAGCAGTCCCCTGGGGGAGAGAACTAGCACAGATACGCAGTATTTT,CASSPLGERTSTDTQYF,-,TRBV27,-,TRBJ2-3
TGTGCCAGCAGCGTGACAGGGGGCGGAGAGACCCAGTACTTC,CASSVTGGGETQYF,-,TRBV9,TRBD1,TRBJ2-5
TGTGCCAGTACCACGTCCCTTGGTTATGGCTACACCTTC,CASTTSLGYGYTF,many,TRBV19,-,TRBJ1-2
TGTGCCTGGAGTAGGGTAGCGGGATCTAAAAACATTCAGTACTTC,CAWSRVAGSKNIQYF,-,TRBV30,TRBD2,TRBJ2-4
TGTGCCAGCAGTGACAGCGCCTATGGCTACACCTTC,CASSDSAYGYTF,-,TRBV6-5,-,TRBJ1-2
TGTGCCCTAGCGGGGGCCAACGTCCTGACTTTC,CALAGANVLTF,-,TRBV30,-,TRBJ2-6
TGTGCCTGGAGACGGCTAGCGGGAGGAAGCTCCTACAATGAGCAGTTCTTC,CAWRRLAGGSSYNEQFF,-,TRBV30,TRBD2,TRBJ2-1
TGTGCCAGCAGCTTAACGGGGGGTCCGGGCACTGAAGCTTTCTTT,CASSLTGGPGTEAFF,few,TRBV7-8,-,TRBJ1-1
TGTGCCAGCAGCTTAGGAGAGACGTTCGAAAAACTGTTTTTT,CASSLGETFEKLFF,-,TRBV7-8,-,TRBJ1-4
TGTGCCGGCAGCGCGAGCACAGATACGCAGTATTTT,CAGSASTDTQYF,-,TRBV11-2,-,TRBJ2-3
TGTGCCAGTAGTCTTCGACAGGGGCCCGGGGAGCTGTTTTTT,CASSLRQGPGELFF,-,TRBV19,TRBD1,TRBJ2-2
TGTGCCAGCACCTTAGCGCGACTAGCGGGAAATTACGAGCAGTACTTC,CASTLARLAGNYEQYF,-,TRBV2,TRBD2,TRBJ2-7
TGTGCCAGCAGCTCCGGGACTAGCCCCAACTCCTACGAGCAGTACTTC,CASSSGTSPNSYEQYF,-,TRBV5-4,TRBD2,TRBJ2-7
TGTGCCAGCAGCTTGAGATTGGGGGGTTGGGCTTTCTTT,CASSLRLGGWAFF,few,TRBV11-2,-,TRBJ1-1
TGTGCCAGCAGCTTAGTAGGCACTGACAATGAGCAGTTCTTC,CASSLVGTDNEQFF,-,TRBV11-3,-,TRBJ2-1
TGTGCCAGCAGTTTCCAGTTGTACAATCAGCCCCAGCATTTT,CASSFQLYNQPQHF,-,TRBV28,-,TRBJ1-5
TGCGCCAGCAGCTTGAGGTTCGGACCTGAAGATACGCAGTATTTT,CASSLRFGPEDTQYF,-,TRBV5-1,-,TRBJ2-3
TGCGCCAGCAGCTGGGCGGTGGCTAGCGGAATGTACGAGCAGTACTTC,CASSWAVASGMYEQYF,-,TRBV5-1,TRBD2,TRBJ2-7
TGTGCCAGCAGAAGGGAAGAGACCCAGTACTTC,CASRREETQYF,-,TRBV6-1,-,TRBJ2-5
TGTGCCAGCAGCTTTGGGGGGGCTCCAGAGACCCAGTACTTC,CASSFGGAPETQYF,-,TRBV5-4,-,TRBJ2-5
TGTGCCATCAGAGAGTGGGGGGCTTACACTGAAGCTTTCTTT,CAIREWGAYTEAFF,many,TRBV10-3,-,TRBJ1-1
TGTGCCTGGAGTGTAGTAGGGGTATCAAACCTAGATACGCAGTATTTT,CAWSVVGVSNLDTQYF,-,TRBV30,-,TRBJ2-3
TGTGCCAGCAGCACCCCGGGCCCACCGGGGGGCACTGAAGCTTTCTTT,CASSTPGPPGGTEAFF,once,TRBV21-1,-,TRBJ1-1
TGTGCCAGCAGTGATTACGGGACTAGCGGGTACAATGAGCAGTTCTTC,CASSDYGTSGYNEQFF,-,TRBV6-1,TRBD2,TRBJ2-1
TGTGCCAGCAGTCCCCCCACAGCTCCGGCAGATACGCAGTATTTT,CASSPPTAPADTQYF,-,TRBV27,-,TRBJ2-3
TGTGCCAGCAGTCTCCTCCGCTACTCACCCTACGGGCAGTACTTC,CASSLLRYSPYGQYF,-,TRBV7-8,-,TRBJ2-7
TGTGCCAGCAGGAGGGCCGATAGCAATCAGCCCCAGCATTTT,CASRRADSNQPQHF,-,TRBV6-5,-,TRBJ1-5
TGTGCCAGTAGTATTACGGGTTTAGTCAATGAGCAGTTCTTC,CASSITGLVNEQFF,few,TRBV19,-,TRBJ2-1
TGTGCCAGCGGCAATGGAGCGGGGCCCGGGGGAGAACACTCCTACAATGAGCAGTTCTTC,CASGNGAGPGGEHSYNEQFF,-,TRBV2,TRBD2,TRBJ2-1
TGTGCCAGCAGCCGAGCTGGGGGCCATCGCTCCTACGAGCAGTACTTC,CASSRAGGHRSYEQYF,-,TRBV11-1,-,TRBJ2-7
TGTGCCAGCAGCGCGGGACAGGGGCCGGGCACTGAAGCTTTCTTT,CASSAGQGPGTEAFF,-,TRBV7-9,TRBD1,TRBJ1-1
TGCAGCGTCAACGCTGGCGGGAGCACAGATACGCAGTATTTT,CSVNAGGSTDTQYF,-,TRBV29-1,-,TRBJ2-3
TGTGCCAGCAGCTCACAGGGGAACACTGAAGCTTTCTTT,CASSSQGNTEAFF,-,TRBV7-2,-,TRBJ1-1
TGTGCCAGTAGACCCACCGGGACCTACGAGCAGTACTTC,CASRPTGTYEQYF,-,TRBV19,-,TRBJ2-7
TGTGCCAGCAGCTTGGTTGGGGCACCTGGGGCCAACGTCCTGACTTTC,CASSLVGAPGANVLTF,-,TRBV5-6,-,TRBJ2-6
TGTGCCACCAGCAGAGGGACAGGATTCATGAACACTGAAGCTTTCTTT,CATSRGTGFMNTEAFF,many,TRBV15,TRBD1,TRBJ1-1
TGTGCCAGCAGTTTTACCCCCGGGGATTACAATGAGCAGTTCTTC,CASSFTPGDYNEQFF,-,TRBV27,-,TRBJ2-1
TGTGCCAGCGACGGCCGGACTAGCAATCAGCCCCAGCATTTT,CASDGRTSNQPQHF,-,TRBV28,-,TRBJ1-5
TGTGCCAGCAGTTTCCAGGGAAGAGGCTACACCTTC,CASSFQGRGYTF,-,TRBV28,-,TRBJ1-2
TGTGCCAGCAGCTTGGGCGGTCCAGGGGGCTTGAACACCGGGGAGCTGTTTTTT,CASSLGGPGGLNTGELFF,-,TRBV5-4,TRBD1,TRBJ2-2
TGTGCCAGCAGCTTAAGGGCAGACTCGTATGGCTACACCTTC,CASSLRADSYGYTF,-,TRBV7-9,-,TRBJ1-2
TGCGCCAGCACTCTGGGGGGTGTTGGAGATACGCAGTATTTT,CASTLGGVGDTQYF,many,TRBV5-1,-,TRBJ2-3
TGCAGCGTTGAACTAGCGGGAGGGATTGCAGATACGCAGTATTTT,CSVELAGGIADTQYF,once,TRBV29-1,TRBD2,TRBJ2-3
TGTGCCAGCAGCTTGTCACAGGGCCGCAATCAGCCCCAGCATTTT,CASSLSQGRNQPQHF,once,TRBV5-6,-,TRBJ1-5
TGTGCCAGTAGTATCCTGTCGGTACCCCAGCATTTT,CASSILSVPQHF,-,TRBV19,-,TRBJ1-5
TGTGCCAGCAAACCGGACGGTTACGAGCAGTACTTC,CASKPDGYEQYF,-,TRBV28,-,TRBJ2-7
TGTGCCAGCAGCTTATTGGCTAGCAGCGAAAAACTGTTTTTT,CASSLLASSEKLFF,-,TRBV7-2,-,TRBJ1-4
TGTGCCAGCAGCCAGACAGGGGGTACTGGAAACACCATATATTTT,CASSQTGGTGNTIYF,few,TRBV6-6,TRBD1,TRBJ1-3
TGTGCCAGTAGTATAGATCTAAGCGGGAGGGAGCAGTACTTC,CASSIDLSGREQYF,-,TRBV19,TRBD2,TRBJ2-7
TGTGCCAGCAGACTAGCGGGAGGAGGAGGAGATACGCAGTATTTT,CASRLAGGGGDTQYF,-,TRBV2,TRBD2,TRBJ2-3
TGTGCCAGCAGCTTAGGAAACCGGGTGTTCTCTGGAAACACCATATATTTT,CASSLGNRVFSGNTIYF,few,TRBV5-5,-,TRBJ1-3